A few counts support the clone carrying this TCR beta chain. Its antigen is unidentified. This CDR3 is built from 14 residues. CDR1 is DFQATT, CDR2 SNEGSKA, per germline (reference sequence). After removal of 8 bases from V and 5 bases from J, the junction contained 7 bases not matched to a gene. Universal primer sites and UMIs were introduced during 5'RACE template-switching synthesis of TCR cDNA. TCRdb redid the calling of the 5' RACE reads with MiXCR, one entry per CDR3 protein. Of some 420,000 distinct CDR3 sequences in the sample, around 19% were seen once. The data are from a study of T cells after yellow fever vaccination. Study conclusions and caveats: Booster sampling recovered most clones from primary vaccination (approximately 97% CD4, approximately 90% CD8). There was a small share of clonotypes that showed up in both the CD4 and CD8 compartments.

The sample in question was PBMCs, obtained before the yellow fever booster vaccination. This chain connects TRBV20-1 to TRBJ2-5; 14 nucleotides line up with TRBD2. This TCR was recovered from a man between 18 and 35 years old who received the YFV17D yellow fever vaccine. The CDR3 coding sequence is TGCAGTCCGACTAGCGGGGGGGTTGGGGAGACCCAGTACTTC. Translating gives CSPTSGGVGETQYF.